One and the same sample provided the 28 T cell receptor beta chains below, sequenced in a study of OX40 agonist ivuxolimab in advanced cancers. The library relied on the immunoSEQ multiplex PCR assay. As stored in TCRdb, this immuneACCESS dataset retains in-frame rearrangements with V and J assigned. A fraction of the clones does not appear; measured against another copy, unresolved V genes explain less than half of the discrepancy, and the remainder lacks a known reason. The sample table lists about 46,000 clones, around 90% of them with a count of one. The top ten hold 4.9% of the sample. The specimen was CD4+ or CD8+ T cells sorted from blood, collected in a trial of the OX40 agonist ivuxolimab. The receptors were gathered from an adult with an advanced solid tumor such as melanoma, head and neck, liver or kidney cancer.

The CDR3 nucleotides are TGTGCCAGCAGTTTAACCCCAGGTCCTCAGCCCCAGCATTTT. Translation gives CASSLTPGPQPQHF. The genes are TRBV27 and TRBJ1-5; no reliable D call. The CDR3 is made up of 14 amino acids. Trimming pared 2 bases from V and 6 bases from J, leaving 11 bases between. Germline V lookup: CDR1 MNHEY, CDR2 SMNVEV (reference sequence).

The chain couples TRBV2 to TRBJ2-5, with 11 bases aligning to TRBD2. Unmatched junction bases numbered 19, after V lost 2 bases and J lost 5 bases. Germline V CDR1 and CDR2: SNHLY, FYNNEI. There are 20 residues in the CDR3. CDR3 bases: TGTGCCAGCAGTGAAAGTGCACTAGCGGGGGTAATTTTAATCTTGGAGACCCAGTACTTC. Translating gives CASSESALAGVILILETQYF.

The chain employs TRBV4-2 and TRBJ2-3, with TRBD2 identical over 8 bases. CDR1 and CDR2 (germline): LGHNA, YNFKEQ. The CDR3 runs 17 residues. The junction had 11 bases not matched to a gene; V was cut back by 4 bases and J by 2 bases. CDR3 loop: CASSPSSGGAHTDTQYF. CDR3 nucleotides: TGTGCCAGCAGCCCTAGCTCGGGGGGGGCTCACACAGATACGCAGTATTTT.

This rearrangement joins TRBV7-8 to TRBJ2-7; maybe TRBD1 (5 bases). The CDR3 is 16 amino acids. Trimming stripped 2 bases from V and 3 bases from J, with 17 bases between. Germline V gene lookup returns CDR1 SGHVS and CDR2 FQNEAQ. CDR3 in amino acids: CASSLTPRAPFYEQYV. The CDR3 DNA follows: TGTGCCAGCAGCTTAACTCCCAGGGCGCCGTTCTACGAGCAGTACGTC.

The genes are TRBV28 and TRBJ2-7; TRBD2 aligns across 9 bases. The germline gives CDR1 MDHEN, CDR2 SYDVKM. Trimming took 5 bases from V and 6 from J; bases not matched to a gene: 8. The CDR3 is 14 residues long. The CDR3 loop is CASSPSGTSLEQYF. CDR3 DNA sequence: TGTGCCAGCAGTCCCTCCGGGACTAGCCTCGAGCAGTACTTC.

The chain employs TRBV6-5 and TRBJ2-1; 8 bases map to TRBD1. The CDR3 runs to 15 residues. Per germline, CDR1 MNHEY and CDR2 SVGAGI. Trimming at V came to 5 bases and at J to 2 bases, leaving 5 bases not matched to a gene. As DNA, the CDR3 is TGTGCCAGCAGTCCCGGGACAGGAGCCTACAATGAGCAGTTCTTC. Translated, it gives CASSPGTGAYNEQFF.

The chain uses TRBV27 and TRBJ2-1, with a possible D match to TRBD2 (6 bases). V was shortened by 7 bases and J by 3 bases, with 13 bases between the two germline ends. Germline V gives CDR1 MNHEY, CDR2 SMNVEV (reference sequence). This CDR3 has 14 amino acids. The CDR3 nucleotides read TGTGCCAGCACTTTGGGGGGAATCTACAATGAGCAGTTCTTC. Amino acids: CASTLGGIYNEQFF.

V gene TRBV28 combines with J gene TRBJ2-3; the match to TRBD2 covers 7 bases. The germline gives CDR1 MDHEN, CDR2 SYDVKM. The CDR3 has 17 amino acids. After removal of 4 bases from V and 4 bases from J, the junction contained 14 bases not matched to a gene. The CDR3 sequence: CASSYPLGGGQADTQYF. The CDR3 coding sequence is TGTGCCAGCAGTTACCCCCTTGGGGGAGGGCAGGCAGATACGCAGTATTTT. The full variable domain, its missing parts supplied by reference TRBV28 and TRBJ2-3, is DVKVTQSSRYLVKRTGEKVFLECVQDMDHENMFWYRQDPGLGLRLIYFSYDVKMKEKGDIPEGYSVSREKKERFSLILESASTNQTSMYLCASSYPLGGGQADTQYFGPGTRLTVL.

As DNA, the CDR3 is TGCGCCAGCAGCGTCCCGGGACAGGGAACCATGAACACTGAAGCTTTCTTT. Its translation is CASSVPGQGTMNTEAFF. The J gene is TRBJ1-1, the V gene TRBV5-1, with TRBD1 matching 9 bases. Germline CDR1 and CDR2: SGHRS and YFSETQ. The CDR3 sequence is 17 residues long. The ends lost 4 bases at V and 0 bases at J; junction bases unmatched: 10.

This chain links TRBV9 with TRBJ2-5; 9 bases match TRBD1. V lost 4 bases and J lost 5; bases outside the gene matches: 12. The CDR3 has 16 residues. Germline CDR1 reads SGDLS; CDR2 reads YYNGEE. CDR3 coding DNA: TGTGCCAGCAGCCAAGACAGGGGGAGTGGGTTCGAGACCCAGTACTTC. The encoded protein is CASSQDRGSGFETQYF. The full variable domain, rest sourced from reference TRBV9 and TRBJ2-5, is DSGVTQTPKHLITATGQRVTLRCSPRSGDLSVYWYQQSLDQGLQFLIQYYNGEERAKGNILERFSAQQFPDLHSELNLSSLELGDSALYFCASSQDRGSGFETQYFGPGTRLLVL.

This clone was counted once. The CDR3 here is CASSSPREKVANYGYTF. The CDR3 DNA reads as TGTGCCAGCAGTTCCCCGAGGGAGAAAGTAGCTAACTATGGCTACACCTTC. This sequence joins TRBV28 and TRBJ1-2; D gene uncertain. CDR1 is MDHEN and CDR2 is SYDVKM in the germline V gene. The CDR3 totals 17 residues. V lost 4 bases to trimming and J lost 0 bases, with 18 bases between them.

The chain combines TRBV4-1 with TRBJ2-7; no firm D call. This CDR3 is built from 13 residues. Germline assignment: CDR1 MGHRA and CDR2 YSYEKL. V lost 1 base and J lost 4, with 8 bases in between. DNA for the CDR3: TGCGCCAGCAGCCAAGTAGAACCTTACGAGCAGTACGTC. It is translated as CASSQVEPYEQYV.

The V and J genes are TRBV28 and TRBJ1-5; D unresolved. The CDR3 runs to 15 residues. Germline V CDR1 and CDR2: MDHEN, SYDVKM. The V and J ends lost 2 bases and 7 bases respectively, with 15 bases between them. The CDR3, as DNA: TGTGCCAGCAGTTTAGGTTTAACAAGCGGACAGCCCCAGCATTTT. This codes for CASSLGLTSGQPQHF.

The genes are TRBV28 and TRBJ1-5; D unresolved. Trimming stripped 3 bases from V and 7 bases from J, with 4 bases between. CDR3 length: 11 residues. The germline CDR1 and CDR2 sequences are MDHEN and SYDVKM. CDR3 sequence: CASSLYQPQHF. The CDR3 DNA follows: TGTGCCAGCAGTTTGTACCAGCCCCAGCATTTT.

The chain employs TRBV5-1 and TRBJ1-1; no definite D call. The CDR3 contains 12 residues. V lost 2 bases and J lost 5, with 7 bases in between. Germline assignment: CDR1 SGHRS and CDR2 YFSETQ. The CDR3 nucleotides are TGCGCCAGCAGCTTAGGGTGGACTGAAGCTTTCTTT. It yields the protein CASSLGWTEAFF.

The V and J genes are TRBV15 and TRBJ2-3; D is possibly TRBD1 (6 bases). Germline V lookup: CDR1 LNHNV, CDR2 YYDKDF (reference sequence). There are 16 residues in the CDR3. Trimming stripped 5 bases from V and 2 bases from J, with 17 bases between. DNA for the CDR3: TGTGCCACCAGCCCCCGCCCGGGACACTTCACAGATACGCAGTATTTT. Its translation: CATSPRPGHFTDTQYF.

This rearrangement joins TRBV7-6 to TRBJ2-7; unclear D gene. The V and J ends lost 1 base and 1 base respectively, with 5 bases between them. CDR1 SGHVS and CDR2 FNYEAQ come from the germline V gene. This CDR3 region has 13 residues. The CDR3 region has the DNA TGTGCCAGCAGCTTAGTAAAGTCCTACGAGCAGTACTTC. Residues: CASSLVKSYEQYF.

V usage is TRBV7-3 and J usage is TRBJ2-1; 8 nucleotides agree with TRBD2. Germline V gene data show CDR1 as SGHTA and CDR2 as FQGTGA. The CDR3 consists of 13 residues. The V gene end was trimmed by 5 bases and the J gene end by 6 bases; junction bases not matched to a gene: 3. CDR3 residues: CASSLAGGNEQFF. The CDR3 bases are TGTGCCAGCAGCCTAGCGGGTGGCAATGAGCAGTTCTTC.

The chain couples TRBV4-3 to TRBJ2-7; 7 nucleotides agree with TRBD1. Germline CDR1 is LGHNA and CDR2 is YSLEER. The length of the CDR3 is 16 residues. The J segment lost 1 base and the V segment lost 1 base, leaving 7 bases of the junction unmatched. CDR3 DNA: TGCGCCAGCAGCCAAGCTAGGACAGGTTATTCCTACGAGCAGTACTTC. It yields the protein CASSQARTGYSYEQYF.

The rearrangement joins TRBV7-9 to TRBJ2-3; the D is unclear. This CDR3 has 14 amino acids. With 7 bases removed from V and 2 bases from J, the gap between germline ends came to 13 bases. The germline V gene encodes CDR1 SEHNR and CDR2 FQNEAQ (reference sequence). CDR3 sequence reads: CASTLRTLTDTQYF. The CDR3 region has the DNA TGTGCCAGCACCCTTCGGACGCTCACAGATACGCAGTATTTT.

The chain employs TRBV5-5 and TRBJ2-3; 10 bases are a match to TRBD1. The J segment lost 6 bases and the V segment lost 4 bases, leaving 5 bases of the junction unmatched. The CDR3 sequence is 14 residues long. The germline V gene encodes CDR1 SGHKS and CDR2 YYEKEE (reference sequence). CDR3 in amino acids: CASSIGQGVDTQYF. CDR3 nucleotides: TGTGCCAGCAGCATAGGACAGGGGGTCGATACGCAGTATTTT.

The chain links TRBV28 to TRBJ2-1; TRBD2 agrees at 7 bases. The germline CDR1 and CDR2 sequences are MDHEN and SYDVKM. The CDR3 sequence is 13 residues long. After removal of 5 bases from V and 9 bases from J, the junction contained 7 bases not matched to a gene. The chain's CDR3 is CASSLYSGTEQFF. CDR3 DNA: TGTGCCAGCAGTCTATACAGCGGGACTGAGCAGTTCTTC.

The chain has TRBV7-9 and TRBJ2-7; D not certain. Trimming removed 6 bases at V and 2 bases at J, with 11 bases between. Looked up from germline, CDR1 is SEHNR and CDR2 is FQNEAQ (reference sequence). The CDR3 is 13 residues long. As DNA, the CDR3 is TGTGCCAGCAGTCCTCCGGTGGCCTACGAGCAGTACTTC. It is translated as CASSPPVAYEQYF.

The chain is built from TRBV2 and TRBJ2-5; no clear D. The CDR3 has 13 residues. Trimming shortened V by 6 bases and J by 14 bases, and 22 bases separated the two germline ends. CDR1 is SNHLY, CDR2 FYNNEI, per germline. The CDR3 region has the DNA TGTGCCAGCAGAACCCCGCCCGACACCCGGTTTTACTTC. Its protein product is CASRTPPDTRFYF.

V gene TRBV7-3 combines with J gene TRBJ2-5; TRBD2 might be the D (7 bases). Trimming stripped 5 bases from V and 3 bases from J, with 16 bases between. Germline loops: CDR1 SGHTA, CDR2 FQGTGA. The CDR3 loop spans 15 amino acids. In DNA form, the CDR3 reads TGTGCCAGCAGCCCCTCGGGGGGCGGGGAAGAGACCCAGTACTTC. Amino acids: CASSPSGGGEETQYF.

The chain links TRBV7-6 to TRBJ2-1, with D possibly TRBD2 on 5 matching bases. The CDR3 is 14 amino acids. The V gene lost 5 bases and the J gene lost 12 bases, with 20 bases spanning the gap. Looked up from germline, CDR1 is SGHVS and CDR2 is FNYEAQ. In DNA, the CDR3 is TGTGCCAGCAGCCTCTCTACGTCGGCCCGGGGGCAGTTCTTC. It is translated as CASSLSTSARGQFF.

DNA of the CDR3: TGTGCCAGCAGAGCGGGACTAGCGGGGGTCAATGAGCAGTTCTTC. Translation: CASRAGLAGVNEQFF. The gene calls are TRBV6-5 and TRBJ2-1, with 14 bases lining up with TRBD2. CDR1 and CDR2 (germline): MNHEY, SVGAGI. The CDR3 totals 15 residues. V was clipped by 6 bases and J by 6 bases; unmatched bases: 4.

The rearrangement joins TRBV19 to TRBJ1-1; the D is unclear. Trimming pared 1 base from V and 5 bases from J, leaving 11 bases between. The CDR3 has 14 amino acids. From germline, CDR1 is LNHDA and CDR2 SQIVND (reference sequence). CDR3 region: CASSIVVWETEAFF. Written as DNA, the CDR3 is TGTGCCAGTAGTATAGTGGTATGGGAGACTGAAGCTTTCTTT.